Listed here is a single T cell receptor (beta chain). What it recognizes is unknown. The source of the sample is a study of a mutant IDH1 vaccine in newly diagnosed glioma. Time point here: week 35, safety follow-up. A 20-mer mutant IDH1 peptide at 300 ug was injected subcutaneously with topical imiquimod. The J segment lost 4 bases and the V segment lost 4 bases, leaving 15 bases of the junction unmatched. Germline V gene data show CDR1 as GTSNPN and CDR2 as SVGIG (reference sequence). The CDR3 is made up of 16 amino acids. Some clones are missing from TCRdb's copy, which holds only in-frame ones; the method was immunoSEQ multiplex PCR. The sample carries 53,000 or so clones, around four fifths recorded once.

The material was PBMCs, obtained from a glioma patient whose treatment included an IDH1 peptide vaccine. The gene calls are TRBV30 and TRBJ1-1, with 7 bases fitting TRBD1. The TCR was taken from a man aged 40-50 years with glioma. The CDR3 bases are TGTGCCTGGATGCCGGGACAGCGCTTACGGGGCACTGAAGCTTTCTTT. It is translated as CAWMPGQRLRGTEAFF.